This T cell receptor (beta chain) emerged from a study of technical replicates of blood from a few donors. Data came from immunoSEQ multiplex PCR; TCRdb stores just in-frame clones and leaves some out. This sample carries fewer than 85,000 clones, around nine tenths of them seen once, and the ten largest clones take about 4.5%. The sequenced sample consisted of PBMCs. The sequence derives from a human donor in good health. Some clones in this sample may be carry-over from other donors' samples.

This CDR3 is CASSPGRATYNEQFF. In DNA, the CDR3 is TGTGCCAGCTCCCCCGGGCGGGCGACCTACAATGAGCAGTTCTTC. The J gene is TRBJ2-1, the V gene TRBV7-3, with D possibly being TRBD2 (5 bases). Trimming took 8 bases from V and 2 from J, leaving 16 bases between them. The CDR3 runs 15 residues. Germline V lookup: CDR1 SGHTA, CDR2 FQGTGA.